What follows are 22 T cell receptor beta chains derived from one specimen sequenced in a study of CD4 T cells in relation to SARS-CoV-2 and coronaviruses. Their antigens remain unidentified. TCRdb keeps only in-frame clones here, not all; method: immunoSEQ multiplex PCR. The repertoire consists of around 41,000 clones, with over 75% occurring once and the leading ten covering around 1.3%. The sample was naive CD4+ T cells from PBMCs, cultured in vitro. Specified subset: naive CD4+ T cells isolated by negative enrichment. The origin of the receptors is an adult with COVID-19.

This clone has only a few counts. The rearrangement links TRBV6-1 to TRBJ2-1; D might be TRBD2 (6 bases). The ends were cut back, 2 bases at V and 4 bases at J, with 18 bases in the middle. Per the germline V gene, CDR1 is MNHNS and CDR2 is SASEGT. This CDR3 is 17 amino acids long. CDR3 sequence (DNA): TGTGCCAGCAGTGAATCCCCTCCGGGCGGGATTTACAATGAGCAGTTCTTC. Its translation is CASSESPPGGIYNEQFF.

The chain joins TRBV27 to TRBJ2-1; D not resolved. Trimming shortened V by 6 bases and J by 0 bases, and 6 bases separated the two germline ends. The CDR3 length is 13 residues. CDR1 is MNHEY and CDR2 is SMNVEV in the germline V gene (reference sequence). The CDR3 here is CASSLSSYNEQFF. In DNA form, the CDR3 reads TGTGCCAGCAGCCTCAGCTCCTACAATGAGCAGTTCTTC.

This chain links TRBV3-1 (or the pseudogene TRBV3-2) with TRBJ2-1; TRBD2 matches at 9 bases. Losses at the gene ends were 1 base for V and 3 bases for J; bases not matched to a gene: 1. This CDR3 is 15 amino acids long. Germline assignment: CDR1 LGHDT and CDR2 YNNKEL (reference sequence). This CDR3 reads CASSQGREGYNEQFF. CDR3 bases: TGTGCCAGCAGCCAAGGGCGGGAGGGCTACAATGAGCAGTTCTTC.

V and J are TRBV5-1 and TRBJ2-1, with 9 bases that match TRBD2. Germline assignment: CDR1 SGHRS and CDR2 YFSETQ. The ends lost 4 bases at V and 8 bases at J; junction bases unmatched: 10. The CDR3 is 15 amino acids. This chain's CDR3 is CASSRDRAGGDEQFF. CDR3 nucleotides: TGCGCCAGCAGCCGAGATCGGGCGGGAGGGGATGAGCAGTTCTTC.

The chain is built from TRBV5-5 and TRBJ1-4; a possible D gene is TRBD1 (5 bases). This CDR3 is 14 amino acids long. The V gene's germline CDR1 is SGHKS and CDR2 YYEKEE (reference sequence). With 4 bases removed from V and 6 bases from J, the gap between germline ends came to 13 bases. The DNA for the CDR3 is TGTGCCAGCAGCAAATTGGGCAGGGATGAAAAACTGTTTTTT. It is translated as CASSKLGRDEKLFF.

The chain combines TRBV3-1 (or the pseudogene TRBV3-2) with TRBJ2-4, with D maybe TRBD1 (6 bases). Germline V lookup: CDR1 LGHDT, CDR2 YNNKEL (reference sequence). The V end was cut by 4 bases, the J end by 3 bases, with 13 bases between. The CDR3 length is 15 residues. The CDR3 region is CASSRPGQRKNIQYF. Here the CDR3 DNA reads TGTGCCAGCAGCCGACCGGGACAACGCAAAAACATTCAGTACTTC.

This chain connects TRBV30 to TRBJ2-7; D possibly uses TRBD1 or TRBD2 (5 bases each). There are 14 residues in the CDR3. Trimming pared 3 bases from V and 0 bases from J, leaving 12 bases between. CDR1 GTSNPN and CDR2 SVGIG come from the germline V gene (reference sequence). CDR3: CAWRGTGSSYEQYF. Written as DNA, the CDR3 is TGTGCCTGGAGAGGGACCGGGTCCTCCTACGAGCAGTACTTC.

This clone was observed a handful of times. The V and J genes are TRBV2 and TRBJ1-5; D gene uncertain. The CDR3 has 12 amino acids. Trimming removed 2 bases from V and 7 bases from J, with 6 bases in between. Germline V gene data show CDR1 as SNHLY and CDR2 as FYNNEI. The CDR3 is CASSEFGQPQHF. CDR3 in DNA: TGTGCCAGCAGTGAATTCGGGCAGCCCCAGCATTTT.

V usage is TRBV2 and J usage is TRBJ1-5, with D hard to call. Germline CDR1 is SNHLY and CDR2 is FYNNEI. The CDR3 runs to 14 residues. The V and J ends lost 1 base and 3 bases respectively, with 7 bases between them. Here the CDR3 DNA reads TGTGCCAGCAGTGAAGGAGGAAACAATCAGCCCCAGCATTTT. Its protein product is CASSEGGNNQPQHF.

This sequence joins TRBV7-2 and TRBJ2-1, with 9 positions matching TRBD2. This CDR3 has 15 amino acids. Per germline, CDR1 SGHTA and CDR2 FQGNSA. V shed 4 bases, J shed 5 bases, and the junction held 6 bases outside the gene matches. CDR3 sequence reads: CASSSGGRVHNEQFF. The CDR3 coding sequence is TGTGCCAGCAGCTCGGGCGGGAGGGTCCACAATGAGCAGTTCTTC.

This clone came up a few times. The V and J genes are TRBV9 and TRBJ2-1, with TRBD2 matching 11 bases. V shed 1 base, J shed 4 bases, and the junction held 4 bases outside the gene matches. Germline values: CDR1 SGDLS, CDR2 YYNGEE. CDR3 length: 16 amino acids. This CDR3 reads CASSVLGLAEYNEQFF. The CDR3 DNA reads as TGTGCCAGCAGCGTATTGGGACTAGCGGAGTACAATGAGCAGTTCTTC.

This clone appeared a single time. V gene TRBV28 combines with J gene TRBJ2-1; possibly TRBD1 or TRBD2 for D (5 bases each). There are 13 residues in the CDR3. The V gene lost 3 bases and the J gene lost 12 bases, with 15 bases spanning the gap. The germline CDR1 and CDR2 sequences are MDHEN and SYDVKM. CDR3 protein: CASSFVRARGQFF. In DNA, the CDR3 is TGTGCCAGCAGTTTCGTCAGGGCCCGGGGGCAGTTCTTC.

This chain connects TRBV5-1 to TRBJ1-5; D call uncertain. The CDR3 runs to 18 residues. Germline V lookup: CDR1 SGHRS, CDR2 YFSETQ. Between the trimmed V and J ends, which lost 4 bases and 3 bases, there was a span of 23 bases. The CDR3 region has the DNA TGCGCCAGCAGCCCCGTAGATCTTCGGGGTAACGACAATCAGCCCCAGCATTTT. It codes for CASSPVDLRGNDNQPQHF.

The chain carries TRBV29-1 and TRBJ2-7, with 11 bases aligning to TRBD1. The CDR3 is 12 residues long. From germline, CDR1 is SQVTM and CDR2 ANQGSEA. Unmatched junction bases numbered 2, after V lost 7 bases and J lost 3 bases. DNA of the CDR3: TGCAGCGGGGGACAGGGGGACTACGAGCAGTACTTC. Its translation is CSGGQGDYEQYF.

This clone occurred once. CDR3 sequence: CASSLGVTGGNEQFF. DNA for the CDR3: TGTGCCAGCAGCTTAGGGGTGACAGGGGGTAATGAGCAGTTCTTC. The chain has TRBV7-8 and TRBJ2-1, with TRBD1 matching 9 bases. The ends lost 1 base at V and 7 bases at J; junction bases unmatched: 5. The germline gives CDR1 SGHVS, CDR2 FQNEAQ. This CDR3 comprises 15 residues.

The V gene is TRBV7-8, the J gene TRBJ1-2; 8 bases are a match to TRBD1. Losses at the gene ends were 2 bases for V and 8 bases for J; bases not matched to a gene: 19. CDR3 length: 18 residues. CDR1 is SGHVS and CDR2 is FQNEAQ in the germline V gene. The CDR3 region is CASSLRLQGALMMRGYTF. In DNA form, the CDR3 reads TGTGCCAGCAGCTTAAGGCTTCAGGGGGCTCTTATGATGAGGGGCTACACCTTC.

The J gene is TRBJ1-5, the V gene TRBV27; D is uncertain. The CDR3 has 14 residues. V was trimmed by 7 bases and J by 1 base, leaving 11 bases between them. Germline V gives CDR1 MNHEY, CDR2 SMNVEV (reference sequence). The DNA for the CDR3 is TGTGCCAGCAAAGGGCCAAACAGCAATCAGCCCCAGCATTTT. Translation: CASKGPNSNQPQHF.

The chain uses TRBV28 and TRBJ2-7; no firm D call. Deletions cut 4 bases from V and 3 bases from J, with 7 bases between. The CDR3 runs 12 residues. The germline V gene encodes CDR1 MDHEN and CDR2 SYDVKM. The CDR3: CASSSVSYEQYF. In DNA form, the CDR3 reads TGTGCCAGCAGTTCCGTCAGCTACGAGCAGTACTTC.

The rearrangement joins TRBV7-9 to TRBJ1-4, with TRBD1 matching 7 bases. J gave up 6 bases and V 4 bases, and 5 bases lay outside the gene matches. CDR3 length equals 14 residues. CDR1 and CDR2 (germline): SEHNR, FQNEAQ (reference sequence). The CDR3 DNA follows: TGTGCCAGCAGCTCCCGGGACAGTTATGAAAAACTGTTTTTT. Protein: CASSSRDSYEKLFF.

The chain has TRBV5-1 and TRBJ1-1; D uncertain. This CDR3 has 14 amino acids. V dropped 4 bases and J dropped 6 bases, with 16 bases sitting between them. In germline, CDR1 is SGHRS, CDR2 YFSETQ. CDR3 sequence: CASSPREAFAEAFF. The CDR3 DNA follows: TGCGCCAGCAGCCCACGGGAGGCATTTGCTGAAGCTTTCTTT.

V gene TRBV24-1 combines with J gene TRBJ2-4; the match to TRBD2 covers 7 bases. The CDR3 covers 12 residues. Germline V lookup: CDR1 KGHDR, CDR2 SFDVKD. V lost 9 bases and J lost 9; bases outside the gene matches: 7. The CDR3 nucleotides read TGTGCCACCCAAGGGGAGGGGCGCATTCAGTACTTC. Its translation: CATQGEGRIQYF.

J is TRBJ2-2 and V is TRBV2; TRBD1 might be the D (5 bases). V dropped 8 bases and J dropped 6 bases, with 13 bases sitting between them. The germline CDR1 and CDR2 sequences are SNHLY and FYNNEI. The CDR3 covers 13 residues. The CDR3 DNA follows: TGTGCCAGCGGACGATCAGGGCCCGGGGAGCTGTTTTTT. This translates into CASGRSGPGELFF.